This T cell receptor (beta chain) originates from a study of beta chain features in type 1 diabetes. Study at large: Investigators examined under 140 million sorted cells across all samples. Study-wide results and caveats: All four CD4+ subsets from Type 1 diabetes patients carried moderately but significantly shorter TCRB CDR3s.

This clone has only a few counts. As yet, its antigen is unknown. Expressed TCRB transcripts got sequenced, as all isolated RNA was reverse transcribed. Assay: immunoSEQ multiplex PCR; the TCRdb copy retains only in-frame clones and omits some. Seen here are 600,000 to 700,000 clones, around an eighth observed once, and the top ten hold 0.022%. Sorted populations were all over 98% pure. Source material: naive CD4+ T cells from blood. This TCR came from a man between 18 and 35 years old with type 1 diabetes.

The CDR3 region has the DNA TGTGCCAGCAGCTTAGACAGGGGATTGTATCAGCCCCAGCATTTT. As protein: CASSLDRGLYQPQHF. This chain uses TRBV7-9 with TRBJ1-5; TRBD1 matches at 7 bases. CDR1 and CDR2 (germline): SEHNR, FQNEAQ (reference sequence). The CDR3 runs to 15 residues. The trim removed 1 base at V and 5 bases at J, leaving 5 bases unmatched.